This T cell receptor (beta chain) was identified during a study of blood T cell repertoires in COVID-19. Study-level information: Whether acute or convalescent, the COVID-19 samples came from the United States, Italy and Spain.

CDR3 length: 13 amino acids. Per the germline V gene, CDR1 is SGHRS and CDR2 is YFSETQ. V lost 2 bases, J lost 1 base, and 7 bases lay in between. TCRdb's table, derived via immunoSEQ multiplex PCR, lists solely in-frame clones and lacks some. The repertoire consists of over 250,000 clones, with around 86% occurring once and the leading ten covering 10% to 15%. Sequencing input: peripheral blood. This sequence originates from a human donor in a cohort sampled during active COVID-19. The chain couples TRBV5-1 to TRBJ2-7; weak D call: TRBD1 (5 bases). The CDR3 bases are TGCGCCAGCAGCTTAAGGGGTTCCTACGAGCAGTACTTC. It codes for CASSLRGSYEQYF. The whole variable domain, filled in from reference TRBV5-1 and TRBJ2-7, reads KAGVTQTPRYLIKTRGQQVTLSCSPISGHRSVSWYQQTPGQGLQFLFEYFSETQRNKGNFPGRFSGRQFSNSRSEMNVSTLELGDSALYLCASSLRGSYEQYFGPGTRLTVT.